This record concerns one T cell receptor beta chain sequence. These data originate in a study of cytotoxic CD8 clonotypes in ibrutinib-treated CLL. Using immunoSEQ multiplex PCR, the repertoire was profiled, and TCRdb retains in-frame clones only, with some absent. The sample has 330,000 or so clones; over 60% are singletons. Trimming stripped 0 bases from V and 2 bases from J, with 13 bases between. The V gene's germline CDR1 is LNHDA and CDR2 SQIVND (reference sequence). This CDR3 region has 16 residues. The sequence was collected from a human donor with chronic lymphocytic leukemia. The V call is TRBV19, the J call TRBJ2-5; D not resolved. Here the sequenced sample was PBMCs, taken after 36 months of ibrutinib treatment. The CDR3 spells CASSIDDFRSQETQYF. The CDR3 DNA sequence: TGTGCCAGTAGTATAGATGATTTCAGATCTCAAGAGACCCAGTACTTC.